This T cell receptor (beta chain) is drawn from a study of cytomegalovirus exposure and HLA in healthy donors. Study-wide results and limits: In vitro testing confirmed a few CMV-associated chains as specific for CMV antigens.

Germline values: CDR1 SEHNR, CDR2 FQNEAQ (reference sequence). The CDR3 is 17 amino acids. V dropped 5 bases and J dropped 3; count of bases not matched to a gene: 11. It was with 60 Vbeta and 13 Jbeta primers that the PCR ran. Profiling relied on immunoSEQ multiplex PCR, and the TCRdb table lists in-frame clones only, not all of them. Found here are about 160,000 clones, over 70% of them singletons; the top ten hold under 1.5%. To note about this clone: Its specificity is not known.

The sequence was obtained from a woman between 25 and 40 years old in good health and CMV-seronegative. The gene calls are TRBV7-9 and TRBJ1-2; 11 positions agree with TRBD1. What was sequenced was PBMCs. This CDR3 is CASSPRGQGARDYGYTF. In nucleotides, the CDR3 is TGTGCCAGCAGCCCCAGAGGACAGGGGGCGCGGGACTATGGCTACACCTTC.